This TCR beta chain is drawn from a study of blood T cell repertoires in COVID-19. Study-level background: Sources were T cells, B-cell-depleted T cells, or PBMCs; the material itself was cDNA or gDNA.

Original methodology: Counts of nucleated cells, estimated from reference gene primer amplification, were obtained. Repertoires were generated with immunoSEQ multiplex PCR, while TCRdb's copy carries only in-frame clones and drops some. V and J calls and clone size are as listed in that table; D and trimming were resolved from the DNA. The table lists about 210,000 clones, roughly 89% of them singletons. Categorization into cohorts depended on clinical history that participants reported. V was clipped by 5 bases and J by 3 bases; unmatched bases: 6. Germline CDR1 and CDR2: MDHEN and SYDVKM. This CDR3 has 15 amino acids.

The chain carries TRBV28 and TRBJ2-2, with 7 bases aligning to TRBD2. The receptor was isolated from a woman in her 30s who had been exposed to COVID-19. Material: PBMCs or T cells enriched from blood (not recorded which). In DNA, the CDR3 is TGTGCCAGCAGTGCGGCGGGGGAACACACCGGGGAGCTGTTTTTT. This codes for CASSAAGEHTGELFF. Full variable domain (outside the CDR3, taken from reference TRBV28 and TRBJ2-2): DVKVTQSSRYLVKRTGEKVFLECVQDMDHENMFWYRQDPGLGLRLIYFSYDVKMKEKGDIPEGYSVSREKKERFSLILESASTNQTSMYLCASSAAGEHTGELFFGEGSRLTVL.